This entry lists 30 T cell receptor beta chains sequenced from one sample in a study of tumor-infiltrating lymphocytes in oesophageal squamous cell carcinoma. TCRdb recomputed calls from the PCR reads with MiXCR, one row per CDR3 protein. The sample shows about 21,000 distinct CDR3 sequences, about two fifths of them seen only once. Specimen: esophageal tumor tissue. These receptors were obtained from a male donor with esophageal squamous cell carcinoma.

Only a few counts were recorded for this clonotype. A much larger clone is a single base away; this may be a read error. The chain couples TRBV28 to TRBJ1-3; D gene unclear. The germline gives CDR1 MDHEN, CDR2 SYDVKM. The CDR3 sequence is 14 residues long. Trimming removed 1 base from V and 7 bases from J, with 11 bases in between. The CDR3 loop reads CASSLSAATNTIYF. The CDR3 bases are TGTGCCAGCAGTTTATCTGCAGCGACGAACACCATATATTTT.

In this sample, this clonotype turned up a few times. The rearrangement uses TRBV6-1 and TRBJ2-7, with D perhaps being TRBD1 or TRBD2 (7 bases each). Per germline, CDR1 MNHNS and CDR2 SASEGT. V was cut by 7 bases and J by 4 bases, with 20 bases left in between. The CDR3 is made up of 15 amino acids. CDR3: CASNAGGGLRYEQYF. CDR3 coding DNA: TGTGCCAGCAACGCAGGGGGGGGGCTTCGGTACGAGCAGTACTTC.

V and J are TRBV11-2 and TRBJ2-5, with 11 bases lining up with TRBD2. The V gene end was trimmed by 5 bases and the J gene end by 3 bases; junction bases not matched to a gene: 11. This CDR3 is 17 amino acids long. From germline, CDR1 is SGHAT and CDR2 FQNNGV. The CDR3 sequence: CASSRLTSGTRKETQYF. CDR3 DNA: TGTGCCAGCAGCCGCCTGACTAGCGGGACACGAAAAGAGACCCAGTACTTC.

This clonotype was picked up many times. V gene TRBV7-3 combines with J gene TRBJ2-1; no definite D call. The assigned J gene may be wrong: the sequence end matches TRBJ2-7 better. Germline V lookup: CDR1 SGHTA, CDR2 FQGTGA. The CDR3 is made up of 15 amino acids. Written as DNA, the CDR3 is TGTGCCAGCAGCATTACCCTCAGCTCCTACAATGAGCAGTACTTC. This encodes CASSITLSSYNEQYF.

The CDR3 protein is CASSLRAPPSGRNNEQFF. The CDR3 DNA reads TGTGCCAGCAGCTTAAGGGCTCCCCCTAGCGGGAGAAACAATGAGCAGTTCTTC. The chain recombines TRBV7-4 with TRBJ2-1; 10 bases are a match to TRBD2. From germline, CDR1 is SGHVT and CDR2 SQSDAQ. V lost 2 bases to trimming and J lost 5 bases; unmatched junction nucleotides: 12. The CDR3 covers 18 residues.

This clonotype was picked up a small number of times. The chain combines TRBV19 with TRBJ2-2; D ambiguous. The CDR3 has 15 amino acids. Germline CDR1 LNHDA, CDR2 SQIVND (reference sequence). Trimming left V 1 base short and J 6 bases short, with 12 bases between. This chain's CDR3 is CASSIVAGAAGELFF. DNA of the CDR3: TGTGCCAGTAGTATAGTGGCAGGTGCGGCCGGGGAGCTGTTTTTT. Supplemented by reference TRBV19 and TRBJ2-2, the full variable domain reads DGGITQSPKYLFRKEGQNVTLSCEQNLNHDAMYWYRQDPGQGLRLIYYSQIVNDFQKGDIAEGYSVSREKKESFPLTVTSAQKNPTAFYLCASSIVAGAAGELFFGEGSRLTVL.

The table lists this clonotype with many counts. This rearrangement joins TRBV10-2 to TRBJ1-5, with D unclear. Trimming left V 0 bases short and J 0 bases short, with 12 bases between. The CDR3 has 17 amino acids. In germline, CDR1 is WSHSY, CDR2 SAAADI. The CDR3 region is CASSESMLLYSNQPQHF. The CDR3 nucleotides read TGCGCCAGCAGTGAGTCAATGTTACTTTATAGCAATCAGCCCCAGCATTTT.

This clonotype was observed at least ten times. The J gene is TRBJ2-7, the V gene TRBV10-3; 9 positions agree with TRBD2. CDR1 and CDR2 from the germline V gene are ENHRY and SYGVKD. This CDR3 has 17 residues. The V gene end was trimmed by 5 bases and the J gene end by 7 bases; junction bases not matched to a gene: 18. In DNA form, the CDR3 reads TGTGCCATCAGTACCCGGTCAGGGGCGGGAGGGGGAAATGAGCAGTACTTC. This codes for CAISTRSGAGGGNEQYF.

For this clonotype: An end of the junction does not agree with germline; a read error may underlie this. The chain joins TRBV18 to TRBJ1-6; unclear D gene. Germline V gene lookup returns CDR1 KGHSH and CDR2 LQKENI. CDR3 length equals 15 residues. The CDR3 sequence: CASSLSPGKNNEQYF. CDR3 nucleotide sequence: TGTGCCAGCTCACTTTCTCCGGGAAAGAACAATGAGCAGTACTTT.

This clonotype was seen a few times. The chain links TRBV6-8 to TRBJ1-4, with D perhaps TRBD1 (5 bases). The V gene's germline CDR1 is MNHGY and CDR2 SAAAGT. Trimming removed 2 bases at V and 8 bases at J, with 12 bases between. CDR3 length: 14 amino acids. CDR3 sequence reads: CASSYRGRGEKLFF. The DNA of the CDR3 is TGTGCCAGCAGTTACCGGGGGAGAGGGGAAAAACTGTTTTTT.

This clonotype was observed a handful of times. The conserved phenylalanine or tryptophan is not found at the CDR3 terminus, so this likely reflects a read error. The DNA is left out, because the CDR3 cannot be placed on it with certainty; the CDR3 is given as TCRdb lists it. The CDR3 reads CASSLEGFGYTFGS. The chain carries TRBV7-9 and TRBJ2-7; TRBD2, the D gene given by the table, was not confirmed from the DNA. Germline-derived CDR1 and CDR2 are SEHNR and FQNEAQ (reference sequence). The CDR3 totals 14 residues, both ends included.

The rearrangement uses TRBV28 and TRBJ2-3; 11 bases agree with TRBD2. Germline loops: CDR1 MDHEN, CDR2 SYDVKM. The V segment lost 3 bases and the J segment 2 bases; nucleotides outside the gene matches: 7. CDR3 size: 17 residues. CDR3 sequence: CASSFPSGGRYTDTQYF. In nucleotides, the CDR3 is TGTGCCAGCAGTTTTCCTAGCGGGGGGCGATACACAGATACGCAGTATTTT.

In this sample, this clonotype turned up many times. CDR3 in amino acids: CASRSGGARDSPLHF. DNA of the CDR3: TGTGCCAGCAGGAGCGGGGGTGCACGGGATTCACCCCTCCACTTT. The chain links TRBV7-9 to TRBJ1-6; D might be TRBD1 (5 bases). Germline V gene lookup returns CDR1 SEHNR and CDR2 FQNEAQ (reference sequence). This CDR3 region has 15 residues. V was cut by 6 bases and J by 8 bases, with 17 bases left in between.

The chain carries TRBV12-3 or TRBV12-4 and TRBJ2-5, with 10 nucleotides matching TRBD1. This CDR3 is built from 17 residues. Losses at the gene ends were 4 bases for V and 3 bases for J; bases not matched to a gene: 11. In nucleotides, the CDR3 is TGTGCCAGCAGTTCCTGGACAGGGGGTCTATTTAAAGAGACCCAGTACTTC. Translating it yields CASSSWTGGLFKETQYF.

The rearrangement links TRBV3-1 to TRBJ2-3; 7 positions agree with TRBD2. CDR1 and CDR2 from the germline V gene are LGHDT and YNNKEL (reference sequence). The CDR3 is 16 amino acids. The trim removed 0 bases at V and 1 base at J, leaving 4 bases unmatched. Written as DNA, the CDR3 is TGTGCCAGCAGCCAAGAAAGGGGAGGGGGCACAGATACGCAGTATTTT. Translated, it gives CASSQERGGGTDTQYF.

The V call is TRBV7-2, the J call TRBJ2-3; 8 bases line up with TRBD2. The V gene end was trimmed by 3 bases and the J gene end by 2 bases; junction bases not matched to a gene: 7. CDR3 length: 16 amino acids. CDR1 SGHTA and CDR2 FQGNSA come from the germline V gene. CDR3 nucleotides: TGTGCCAGCAGCTTCTTCCCGGGGGGGCTCACAGATACGCAGTATTTT. Translation gives CASSFFPGGLTDTQYF. Filled out from reference TRBV7-2 and TRBJ2-3, the complete variable domain reads GAGVSQSPSNKVTEKGKDVELRCDPISGHTALYWYRQSLGQGLEFLIYFQGNSAPDKSGLPSDRFSAERTGGSVSTLTIQRTQQEDSAVYLCASSFFPGGLTDTQYFGPGTRLTVL.

This chain connects TRBV21-1 to TRBJ2-5; TRBD2 is the table's D call, not checked against the DNA. The J call may be mistaken, given a closer DNA end match to TRBJ2-1. TRBV21-1 is annotated as a pseudogene. This CDR3 contains 11 residues. In DNA form, the CDR3 reads TGTGCCAGAACGGGAGGTGGTGAGCAGTTCTTC. The encoded protein is CARTGGGEQFF.

The V gene is TRBV11-2, the J gene TRBJ2-5, with 7 bases identical to TRBD2. Germline lookup yields CDR1 SGHAT and CDR2 FQNNGV. There are 17 residues in the CDR3. V was clipped by 1 base and J by 4 bases; unmatched bases: 12. CDR3 protein: CASSLGNSGLGSETQYF. CDR3 DNA sequence: TGTGCCAGCAGCTTAGGAAATAGCGGGCTTGGTTCAGAGACCCAGTACTTC.

Worth noting for this clonotype: The conserved phenylalanine or tryptophan normally closing the CDR3 is absent here, so this likely arose from a read error. The DNA is left out, because the CDR3 cannot be placed on it with certainty; the CDR3 is given as TCRdb lists it. This rearrangement joins TRBV7-3 to TRBJ2-1; TRBD2 reflects the table's D call only, with no check against the DNA. Germline lookup yields CDR1 SGHTA and CDR2 FQGTGA. The CDR3 length equals 14 residues, ends included. CDR3 residues: CASSCPGLAWSSIS.

There are a few counts of this clonotype. A single base separates this from a much larger clone, so it may be a read error. This rearrangement joins TRBV11-2 to TRBJ2-1; no clear D. V was trimmed by 3 bases and J by 10 bases, leaving 7 bases between them. The CDR3 is 11 amino acids. Germline-derived CDR1 and CDR2 are SGHAT and FQNNGV. The CDR3: CASSFAYEQFF. The CDR3 nucleotides are TGTGCCAGCAGCTTCGCCTACGAGCAGTTCTTC.

This clonotype was counted ten times or more. The V gene is TRBV5-1, the J gene TRBJ1-1; 7 bases align to TRBD1. Unmatched junction bases numbered 4, after V lost 4 bases and J lost 4 bases. The length of the CDR3 is 13 residues. Germline lookup yields CDR1 SGHRS and CDR2 YFSETQ. Here the CDR3 DNA reads TGCGCCAGCAGCGTCGACAGGGCCACTGAAGCTTTCTTT. It yields the protein CASSVDRATEAFF.

In its sample, this clonotype was seen many times. The chain employs TRBV5-5 and TRBJ2-4, with D perhaps TRBD1 or TRBD2 (5 bases each). TRBJ2-5 explains the end of the DNA better; the J call may be wrong. The CDR3 loop spans 14 amino acids. Germline CDR1 and CDR2: SGHKS and YYEKEE (reference sequence). The CDR3 nucleotides are TGTGCCAGCAGCTTGGCGCAGGGACGGGGGACCCAGTACTTC. It is translated as CASSLAQGRGTQYF.

This clonotype was recorded once. In this CDR3 the conserved last residue, phenylalanine or tryptophan, is missing, so a read error is likely. The limits of the CDR3 on the DNA are not certain, so only TCRdb's listed CDR3 is given. V and J are TRBV28 and TRBJ2-3; the table's D call, TRBD1, has no DNA check behind it. CDR1 and CDR2 (germline): MDHEN, SYDVKM. The CDR3 comprises 17 residues, both ends counted. CDR3: CASSPLIEVYETQYFGP.

This clonotype appeared many times. The chain is built from TRBV7-2 and TRBJ1-6; D is unresolved. There are 19 residues in the CDR3. The germline gives CDR1 SGHTA, CDR2 FQGNSA. V was shortened by 4 bases and J by 5 bases, with 24 bases between the two germline ends. CDR3 sequence: CASSSSLNDDLPDNSPLHF. The CDR3 region has the DNA TGTGCCAGCAGCTCTTCCCTTAATGATGATCTCCCCGATAATTCACCCCTCCACTTT.

This clonotype appeared many times. The chain joins TRBV11-2 to TRBJ2-7; TRBD1 might be the D (5 bases). The CDR3 is made up of 13 amino acids. Looked up from germline, CDR1 is SGHAT and CDR2 is FQNNGV. V lost 3 bases, J lost 3 bases, and 9 bases lay in between. CDR3 nucleotides: TGTGCCAGCAGCTTTGGTACAGGCTACGAGCAGTACTTC. Protein sequence: CASSFGTGYEQYF. Using reference TRBV11-2 and TRBJ2-7 for the parts outside the CDR3, the full variable domain is EAGVAQSPRYKIIEKRQSVAFWCNPISGHATLYWYQQILGQGPKLLIQFQNNGVVDDSQLPKDRFSAERLKGVDSTLKIQPAKLEDSAVYLCASSFGTGYEQYFGPGTRLTVT.

As for this clonotype: Since a much larger clone is just one base distant, this may be a read error. The chain couples TRBV25-1 to TRBJ2-7; D is uncertain. Germline V gene data show CDR1 as MGHDK and CDR2 as SYGVNS. The CDR3 is 12 amino acids. The V end lost 4 bases, the J end lost 5 bases, and 9 bases lay between the germline ends. The CDR3 protein is CASSARNDEQYF. CDR3 nucleotide sequence: TGTGCCAGCAGTGCCAGGAACGACGAGCAGTACTTC.

The CDR3 protein is CASSETRHNEQFF. The CDR3 nucleotides read TGTGCCAGCAGTGAAACTAGACACAATGAGCAGTTCTTC. This chain connects TRBV6-1 to TRBJ2-3; TRBD2 might be the D (5 bases). The J call is in doubt because the DNA end fits TRBJ2-1 better. From germline, CDR1 is MNHNS and CDR2 SASEGT. The CDR3 contains 13 residues.

This clonotype came up a few times. V is TRBV27 and J is TRBJ2-1, with D maybe TRBD2 (6 bases). V was trimmed by 6 bases and J by 0 bases, leaving 18 bases between them. The CDR3 has 17 residues. Per germline, CDR1 MNHEY and CDR2 SMNVEV (reference sequence). CDR3 DNA sequence: TGTGCCAGCAGCCCGGGCGCGGGACCGAGCTCCTACAATGAGCAGTTCTTC. As protein: CASSPGAGPSSYNEQFF.

The V call is TRBV7-4, the J call TRBJ1-1; TRBD1 matches at 8 bases. The V segment lost 3 bases and the J segment 6 bases; nucleotides outside the gene matches: 3. The CDR3 is 13 residues long. The germline gives CDR1 SGHVT, CDR2 SQSDAQ. The CDR3 protein is CASSFGQGAEAFF. CDR3 nucleotides: TGTGCCAGCAGCTTTGGACAGGGCGCTGAAGCTTTCTTT.

This clonotype was counted ten times or more. The chain employs TRBV5-1 and TRBJ1-1, with a possible D match to TRBD1 (6 bases). Germline V gives CDR1 SGHRS, CDR2 YFSETQ. Trimming shortened V by 4 bases and J by 5 bases, and 15 bases separated the two germline ends. This CDR3 spans 14 amino acids. DNA for the CDR3: TGCGCCAGCAGCCCAGGACAAGGGGGGACTGAAGCTTTCTTT. It encodes CASSPGQGGTEAFF.